This T cell receptor (beta chain) was retrieved from a study of blood T cell repertoires in COVID-19. Across the study: Samples representing acute and convalescent COVID-19 were sourced from the United States, Italy and Spain. The cDNA or gDNA used as material had been derived from T cells, B-cell-depleted T cells, or PBMCs.

Trimming took 5 bases from V and 4 from J, leaving 15 bases between them. CDR3 length: 15 amino acids. Germline lookup yields CDR1 MNHEY and CDR2 SVGAGI. Under the authors' procedure: The assay estimated nucleated cells by amplifying reference gene primers. Profiled with immunoSEQ multiplex PCR; TCRdb holds only in-frame clones, not every one. V, J and clone size derive from that table, while D and trimming were established from the DNA sequence. Of more than 200,000 clones listed, 83% are singletons. Sequences were obtained from peripheral blood. The clonotype originates from a man aged 35-49 years with active or convalescent COVID-19. V gene TRBV6-5 combines with J gene TRBJ2-1, with a weak D call TRBD2 (5 bases). DNA of the CDR3: TGTGCCAGCAGTAGGACTTTCCCGGGGTACAATGAGCAGTTCTTC. It specifies CASSRTFPGYNEQFF.